This TCR beta chain was identified in a study of shared clonotypes between healthy human individuals. Positively selected for CCR7, the CD45RO-negative cells used as naive CD8 cells excluded terminally differentiated effector memory CD45RA+ cells. About this clone itself: In the same sample, other DNA sequences code for this CDR3.

The CDR3 runs to 14 residues. From germline, CDR1 is MNHEY and CDR2 SMNVEV (reference sequence). V was clipped by 2 bases and J by 4 bases, with 11 bases between them. Clones were sequenced by immunoSEQ multiplex PCR, and TCRdb holds only the in-frame ones, with some missing. Of a few million clones in the sample, just under 95% were seen once. This TCR was recovered from a man younger than 35 in good health. Some clones in this sample may be carry-over from other donors' samples. This chain connects TRBV27 to TRBJ1-2; possibly TRBD1 for D (5 bases). The specimen was naive CD8+ T cells from PBMCs. The CDR3 protein is CASSLSGRVYGYTF. CDR3 bases: TGTGCCAGCAGTTTAAGTGGCAGGGTCTATGGCTACACCTTC.